This T cell receptor (beta chain) was recorded in a study of siplizumab effects on memory and regulatory T cells. Study-level findings and limits: Poor capture below about 10^-5 frequency left most alloreactive clones unmapped to unstimulated subsets. Naive T cells looked more diverse than memory cells and looked like major alloresponse contributors.

The CDR3 is made up of 18 amino acids. Germline assignment: CDR1 MGHRA and CDR2 YSYEKL. Trimming at V came to 0 bases and at J to 1 base, leaving 7 bases not matched to a gene. TCRdb keeps only in-frame clones here, not all; method: immunoSEQ multiplex PCR. The sample records more than 60,000 clones, around 96% being singletons. As regards this clone: The antigen is unknown.

The sequencing sample was made of naive CD8+ T cells sorted from blood. This TCR was recovered from a human donor in good health. The V gene is TRBV4-1, the J gene TRBJ2-5, with 11 nucleotides matching TRBD2. CDR3 nucleotides: TGCGCCAGCAGCCAAGAAGGGCTAGCGGGGGGTACCCAAGAGACCCAGTACTTC. Translating gives CASSQEGLAGGTQETQYF.